These T cell receptor beta chains were read from a single sample in a study of blood T cell repertoires in COVID-19. Using immunoSEQ multiplex PCR, the repertoire was profiled, and TCRdb retains in-frame clones only, with some absent. The data show over 450,000 clones, 85% to 90% seen once. The sequenced sample consisted of peripheral blood. The receptors here all came from a man between 18 and 35 years old with COVID-19, enrolled during active disease. Both conserved end residues are part of each CDR3. Fields, in order: J gene, V gene, clone size, D gene, CDR3 protein, CDR3 DNA. A D gene is named only where the DNA matches it firmly. Size values are once, few and many counts, or a class for expanded clones, and some rows have none.

j_gene: TRBJ1-1
v_gene: TRBV10-1
abundance: -
d_gene: -
CDR3aa: CASSEYDRGTEAFF
CDR3nt: TGCGCCAGCAGTGAGTACGATCGGGGGACTGAAGCTTTCTTT

j_gene: TRBJ1-5
v_gene: TRBV5-5
abundance: -
d_gene: -
CDR3aa: CASSQAGDQPQHF
CDR3nt: TGTGCCAGCAGCCAAGCAGGGGATCAGCCCCAGCATTTT

j_gene: TRBJ1-6
v_gene: TRBV4-1
abundance: few
d_gene: TRBD1
CDR3aa: CASSRTTGNNSPLHF
CDR3nt: TGCGCCAGCAGCCGAACGACAGGGAATAATTCACCCCTCCACTTT

j_gene: TRBJ1-1
v_gene: TRBV15
abundance: -
d_gene: TRBD1
CDR3aa: CATSRRTGQGVTEAFF
CDR3nt: TGTGCCACCAGCAGACGTACGGGACAGGGAGTGACTGAAGCTTTCTTT

j_gene: TRBJ1-2
v_gene: TRBV3-1/TRBV3-2
abundance: -
d_gene: -
CDR3aa: CASRRRGNYGYTF
CDR3nt: TGTGCCAGCAGGAGGAGAGGCAACTATGGCTACACCTTC

j_gene: TRBJ2-2
v_gene: TRBV6-5
abundance: -
d_gene: TRBD2
CDR3aa: CASSSPGLANGELFF
CDR3nt: TGTGCCAGCAGTTCCCCGGGACTAGCTAACGGGGAGCTGTTTTTT

j_gene: TRBJ2-7
v_gene: TRBV12-3/TRBV12-4
abundance: -
d_gene: -
CDR3aa: CASGAGGLTEQYF
CDR3nt: TGTGCCAGCGGGGCAGGGGGACTTACGGAGCAGTACTTC

j_gene: TRBJ2-6
v_gene: TRBV28
abundance: -
d_gene: -
CDR3aa: CASRPSRERGANVLTF
CDR3nt: TGTGCCAGCAGACCTTCCAGGGAACGTGGGGCCAACGTCCTGACTTTC

j_gene: TRBJ1-5
v_gene: TRBV5-5
abundance: -
d_gene: -
CDR3aa: CASSFGQSNQPQHF
CDR3nt: TGTGCCAGCAGCTTTGGGCAGAGCAATCAGCCCCAGCATTTT

j_gene: TRBJ2-3
v_gene: TRBV5-1
abundance: -
d_gene: TRBD1
CDR3aa: CASNGTGEDTQYF
CDR3nt: TGCGCCAGCAACGGGACAGGGGAAGATACGCAGTATTTT

j_gene: TRBJ2-3
v_gene: TRBV2
abundance: once
d_gene: -
CDR3aa: CASKEGSTDTQYF
CDR3nt: TGTGCCAGCAAGGAGGGGAGCACAGATACGCAGTATTTT

j_gene: TRBJ2-2
v_gene: TRBV5-1
abundance: -
d_gene: TRBD1
CDR3aa: CASRRGQGFGTGELFF
CDR3nt: TGCGCCAGCAGGCGCGGACAGGGTTTTGGCACCGGGGAGCTGTTTTTT

j_gene: TRBJ2-7
v_gene: TRBV15
abundance: -
d_gene: -
CDR3aa: CATSRDHRTGGSEQYF
CDR3nt: TGTGCCACCAGCAGAGATCACAGGACTGGGGGCTCCGAGCAGTACTTC

j_gene: TRBJ2-7
v_gene: TRBV18
abundance: -
d_gene: -
CDR3aa: CASSTRGSSFGEQYF
CDR3nt: TGTGCCAGCTCCACGCGTGGTTCTAGCTTCGGCGAGCAGTACTTC

j_gene: TRBJ1-2
v_gene: TRBV27
abundance: -
d_gene: TRBD1
CDR3aa: CASRTGGVGYTF
CDR3nt: TGTGCCAGCAGGACAGGGGGCGTCGGCTACACCTTC

j_gene: TRBJ1-4
v_gene: TRBV11-3
abundance: -
d_gene: -
CDR3aa: CASSSRGEKLFF
CDR3nt: TGTGCCAGCAGCTCCAGAGGGGAAAAACTGTTTTTT

j_gene: TRBJ1-4
v_gene: TRBV6-1
abundance: -
d_gene: -
CDR3aa: CASSEVSSGEKLFF
CDR3nt: TGTGCCAGCAGTGAAGTAAGTTCAGGTGAAAAACTGTTTTTT

j_gene: TRBJ2-1
v_gene: TRBV11-3
abundance: -
d_gene: -
CDR3aa: CASSRAGLGGTSNEQFF
CDR3nt: TGTGCCAGCAGCCGAGCCGGATTGGGGGGTACATCCAATGAGCAGTTCTTC

j_gene: TRBJ1-1
v_gene: TRBV18
abundance: -
d_gene: TRBD1
CDR3aa: CASSPAGGTEAFF
CDR3nt: TGTGCCAGCTCACCAGCAGGGGGCACTGAAGCTTTCTTT

j_gene: TRBJ1-1
v_gene: TRBV19
abundance: -
d_gene: -
CDR3aa: CASSIGRITEAFF
CDR3nt: TGTGCCAGTAGTATCGGCAGGATCACTGAAGCTTTCTTT

j_gene: TRBJ2-2
v_gene: TRBV4-1
abundance: -
d_gene: -
CDR3aa: CASSPPGAITTGELFF
CDR3nt: TGCGCCAGCAGCCCACCAGGGGCCATCACCACCGGGGAGCTGTTTTTT

j_gene: TRBJ2-1
v_gene: TRBV24-1
abundance: -
d_gene: TRBD2
CDR3aa: CATSAGTGTSGRNEQFF
CDR3nt: TGTGCCACCAGTGCCGGAACCGGGACTAGCGGAAGGAATGAGCAGTTCTTC

j_gene: TRBJ2-7
v_gene: TRBV5-1
abundance: -
d_gene: -
CDR3aa: CASSRQTGSSYEQYF
CDR3nt: TGCGCCAGCAGTCGTCAGACTGGAAGCTCCTACGAGCAGTACTTC

j_gene: TRBJ1-1
v_gene: TRBV5-1
abundance: few
d_gene: -
CDR3aa: CASSLGSGNTEAFF
CDR3nt: TGCGCCAGCAGCTTGGGGTCAGGGAACACTGAAGCTTTCTTT

j_gene: TRBJ1-6
v_gene: TRBV3-1/TRBV3-2
abundance: -
d_gene: -
CDR3aa: CASGDSPLHF
CDR3nt: TGTGCCAGCGGAGACTCACCCCTCCACTTT

j_gene: TRBJ1-2
v_gene: TRBV19
abundance: -
d_gene: -
CDR3aa: CASSITEYGYTF
CDR3nt: TGTGCCAGTAGTATCACAGAGTATGGCTACACCTTC

j_gene: TRBJ1-1
v_gene: TRBV7-9
abundance: -
d_gene: -
CDR3aa: CASSLVTTEAFF
CDR3nt: TGTGCCAGCAGCTTAGTGACTACCGAAGCTTTCTTT

j_gene: TRBJ2-2
v_gene: TRBV10-2
abundance: -
d_gene: -
CDR3aa: CASRQILATGELFF
CDR3nt: TGCGCCAGCAGGCAAATTCTAGCGACCGGGGAGCTGTTTTTT

j_gene: TRBJ2-1
v_gene: TRBV27
abundance: -
d_gene: -
CDR3aa: CASRLTWSSYNEQFF
CDR3nt: TGTGCCAGCAGGCTAACATGGAGCTCCTACAATGAGCAGTTCTTC

j_gene: TRBJ1-2
v_gene: TRBV13
abundance: -
d_gene: -
CDR3aa: CASSFGGRGYTF
CDR3nt: TGTGCCAGCAGCTTTGGGGGGAGAGGCTACACCTTC

j_gene: TRBJ2-2
v_gene: TRBV15
abundance: -
d_gene: TRBD1
CDR3aa: CATKGGEELFF
CDR3nt: TGTGCCACCAAAGGGGGCGAGGAGCTGTTTTTT

j_gene: TRBJ2-5
v_gene: TRBV2
abundance: -
d_gene: TRBD1
CDR3aa: CASSPRTGGTETQYF
CDR3nt: TGTGCCAGCAGTCCCCGGACAGGGGGTACGGAGACCCAGTACTTC

j_gene: TRBJ2-4
v_gene: TRBV7-8
abundance: -
d_gene: -
CDR3aa: CASSLISGVIKNIQYF
CDR3nt: TGTGCCAGCAGCTTAATCTCAGGGGTAATCAAAAACATTCAGTACTTC

j_gene: TRBJ1-2
v_gene: TRBV11-3
abundance: -
d_gene: -
CDR3aa: CASSLEYPDTGYTF
CDR3nt: TGTGCCAGCAGCTTAGAATATCCGGACACTGGCTACACCTTC

j_gene: TRBJ2-1
v_gene: TRBV20-1
abundance: -
d_gene: TRBD2
CDR3aa: CSASRREGRWDEQFF
CDR3nt: TGCAGTGCTAGTAGGCGGGAGGGCCGTTGGGATGAGCAGTTCTTC

j_gene: TRBJ2-7
v_gene: TRBV10-2
abundance: -
d_gene: -
CDR3aa: CASSERGLLEYF
CDR3nt: TGCGCCAGCAGTGAGCGGGGGTTGTTGGAGTACTTC

j_gene: TRBJ2-2
v_gene: TRBV7-9
abundance: -
d_gene: TRBD1
CDR3aa: CASSWLTGDTGELFF
CDR3nt: TGTGCCAGCAGCTGGTTGACAGGGGACACCGGGGAGCTGTTTTTT

j_gene: TRBJ1-2
v_gene: TRBV6-5
abundance: -
d_gene: -
CDR3aa: CASRTGTNYGYTF
CDR3nt: TGTGCCAGCAGGACCGGGACAAACTATGGCTACACCTTC

j_gene: TRBJ1-4
v_gene: TRBV5-1
abundance: -
d_gene: -
CDR3aa: CASSSSGLHEKLFF
CDR3nt: TGCGCCAGCAGCTCCTCAGGTCTGCATGAAAAACTGTTTTTT

j_gene: TRBJ1-1
v_gene: TRBV27
abundance: -
d_gene: -
CDR3aa: CASSLMVSGEAFF
CDR3nt: TGTGCCAGCAGTTTAATGGTATCGGGAGAAGCTTTCTTT

j_gene: TRBJ2-2
v_gene: TRBV10-2
abundance: -
d_gene: TRBD1
CDR3aa: CASKIRGMSTGELFF
CDR3nt: TGCGCCAGCAAGATCAGGGGGATGAGTACCGGGGAGCTGTTTTTT

j_gene: TRBJ2-7
v_gene: TRBV3-1/TRBV3-2
abundance: -
d_gene: TRBD1
CDR3aa: CASSQGGDRAHEQYF
CDR3nt: TGTGCCAGCAGCCAAGGAGGGGACAGGGCCCACGAGCAGTACTTC

j_gene: TRBJ2-7
v_gene: TRBV5-1
abundance: -
d_gene: TRBD2
CDR3aa: CASSLGVAGGEQYF
CDR3nt: TGCGCCAGCAGCTTGGGGGTAGCGGGGGGCGAGCAGTACTTC

j_gene: TRBJ2-7
v_gene: TRBV6-1
abundance: -
d_gene: -
CDR3aa: CASSEVGLTGGSYEQYF
CDR3nt: TGTGCCAGCAGTGAAGTGGGATTGACAGGAGGCTCCTACGAGCAGTACTTC

j_gene: TRBJ2-5
v_gene: TRBV3-1/TRBV3-2
abundance: -
d_gene: -
CDR3aa: CASSQRRAQYF
CDR3nt: TGTGCCAGCAGCCAACGTCGGGCCCAGTACTTC

j_gene: TRBJ2-1
v_gene: TRBV19
abundance: -
d_gene: TRBD2
CDR3aa: CASSIWSGRAPNEQFF
CDR3nt: TGTGCCAGTAGTATATGGAGCGGGAGGGCCCCCAATGAGCAGTTCTTC

j_gene: TRBJ1-4
v_gene: TRBV5-1
abundance: -
d_gene: TRBD1
CDR3aa: CASSWTTGATNEKLFF
CDR3nt: TGCGCCAGCAGCTGGACGACAGGGGCAACTAATGAAAAACTGTTTTTT

j_gene: TRBJ1-2
v_gene: TRBV19
abundance: -
d_gene: -
CDR3aa: CASSIAYSNYGYTF
CDR3nt: TGTGCCAGTAGTATAGCGTACAGCAACTATGGCTACACCTTC

j_gene: TRBJ1-6
v_gene: TRBV19
abundance: -
d_gene: -
CDR3aa: CASDHPGGSPLHF
CDR3nt: TGTGCCAGCGATCATCCCGGCGGTTCACCCCTCCACTTT

j_gene: TRBJ2-1
v_gene: TRBV5-1
abundance: -
d_gene: TRBD2
CDR3aa: CASSLAAGGPYEQFF
CDR3nt: TGCGCCAGCAGCTTGGCAGCGGGAGGGCCTTATGAGCAGTTCTTC

j_gene: TRBJ2-2
v_gene: TRBV15
abundance: -
d_gene: TRBD2
CDR3aa: CATSRDWAHSGANTGELFF
CDR3nt: TGTGCCACCAGCAGAGATTGGGCTCATAGCGGGGCGAACACCGGGGAGCTGTTTTTT

j_gene: TRBJ1-4
v_gene: TRBV18
abundance: -
d_gene: -
CDR3aa: CASSPAGRSNEKLFF
CDR3nt: TGTGCCAGCTCCCCAGCGGGGAGGTCTAATGAAAAACTGTTTTTT

j_gene: TRBJ2-1
v_gene: TRBV6-1
abundance: -
d_gene: -
CDR3aa: CASSELWGGPHEQFF
CDR3nt: TGTGCCAGCAGTGAATTGTGGGGGGGCCCCCATGAGCAGTTCTTC

j_gene: TRBJ2-1
v_gene: TRBV15
abundance: -
d_gene: -
CDR3aa: CATSRAPQGAREQFF
CDR3nt: TGTGCCACCAGCAGAGCCCCCCAAGGGGCACGTGAGCAGTTCTTC

j_gene: TRBJ2-7
v_gene: TRBV4-1
abundance: -
d_gene: -
CDR3aa: CASSQGIGAEQYF
CDR3nt: TGCGCCAGCAGCCAAGGCATCGGAGCCGAGCAGTACTTC

j_gene: TRBJ2-4
v_gene: TRBV6-6
abundance: -
d_gene: TRBD2
CDR3aa: CASGPGGVGKNIQYF
CDR3nt: TGTGCCAGCGGTCCGGGGGGAGTTGGCAAAAACATTCAGTACTTC

j_gene: TRBJ2-7
v_gene: TRBV4-1
abundance: -
d_gene: -
CDR3aa: CASSPPNRVHEQYF
CDR3nt: TGCGCCAGCAGCCCACCCAACAGGGTGCACGAGCAGTACTTC